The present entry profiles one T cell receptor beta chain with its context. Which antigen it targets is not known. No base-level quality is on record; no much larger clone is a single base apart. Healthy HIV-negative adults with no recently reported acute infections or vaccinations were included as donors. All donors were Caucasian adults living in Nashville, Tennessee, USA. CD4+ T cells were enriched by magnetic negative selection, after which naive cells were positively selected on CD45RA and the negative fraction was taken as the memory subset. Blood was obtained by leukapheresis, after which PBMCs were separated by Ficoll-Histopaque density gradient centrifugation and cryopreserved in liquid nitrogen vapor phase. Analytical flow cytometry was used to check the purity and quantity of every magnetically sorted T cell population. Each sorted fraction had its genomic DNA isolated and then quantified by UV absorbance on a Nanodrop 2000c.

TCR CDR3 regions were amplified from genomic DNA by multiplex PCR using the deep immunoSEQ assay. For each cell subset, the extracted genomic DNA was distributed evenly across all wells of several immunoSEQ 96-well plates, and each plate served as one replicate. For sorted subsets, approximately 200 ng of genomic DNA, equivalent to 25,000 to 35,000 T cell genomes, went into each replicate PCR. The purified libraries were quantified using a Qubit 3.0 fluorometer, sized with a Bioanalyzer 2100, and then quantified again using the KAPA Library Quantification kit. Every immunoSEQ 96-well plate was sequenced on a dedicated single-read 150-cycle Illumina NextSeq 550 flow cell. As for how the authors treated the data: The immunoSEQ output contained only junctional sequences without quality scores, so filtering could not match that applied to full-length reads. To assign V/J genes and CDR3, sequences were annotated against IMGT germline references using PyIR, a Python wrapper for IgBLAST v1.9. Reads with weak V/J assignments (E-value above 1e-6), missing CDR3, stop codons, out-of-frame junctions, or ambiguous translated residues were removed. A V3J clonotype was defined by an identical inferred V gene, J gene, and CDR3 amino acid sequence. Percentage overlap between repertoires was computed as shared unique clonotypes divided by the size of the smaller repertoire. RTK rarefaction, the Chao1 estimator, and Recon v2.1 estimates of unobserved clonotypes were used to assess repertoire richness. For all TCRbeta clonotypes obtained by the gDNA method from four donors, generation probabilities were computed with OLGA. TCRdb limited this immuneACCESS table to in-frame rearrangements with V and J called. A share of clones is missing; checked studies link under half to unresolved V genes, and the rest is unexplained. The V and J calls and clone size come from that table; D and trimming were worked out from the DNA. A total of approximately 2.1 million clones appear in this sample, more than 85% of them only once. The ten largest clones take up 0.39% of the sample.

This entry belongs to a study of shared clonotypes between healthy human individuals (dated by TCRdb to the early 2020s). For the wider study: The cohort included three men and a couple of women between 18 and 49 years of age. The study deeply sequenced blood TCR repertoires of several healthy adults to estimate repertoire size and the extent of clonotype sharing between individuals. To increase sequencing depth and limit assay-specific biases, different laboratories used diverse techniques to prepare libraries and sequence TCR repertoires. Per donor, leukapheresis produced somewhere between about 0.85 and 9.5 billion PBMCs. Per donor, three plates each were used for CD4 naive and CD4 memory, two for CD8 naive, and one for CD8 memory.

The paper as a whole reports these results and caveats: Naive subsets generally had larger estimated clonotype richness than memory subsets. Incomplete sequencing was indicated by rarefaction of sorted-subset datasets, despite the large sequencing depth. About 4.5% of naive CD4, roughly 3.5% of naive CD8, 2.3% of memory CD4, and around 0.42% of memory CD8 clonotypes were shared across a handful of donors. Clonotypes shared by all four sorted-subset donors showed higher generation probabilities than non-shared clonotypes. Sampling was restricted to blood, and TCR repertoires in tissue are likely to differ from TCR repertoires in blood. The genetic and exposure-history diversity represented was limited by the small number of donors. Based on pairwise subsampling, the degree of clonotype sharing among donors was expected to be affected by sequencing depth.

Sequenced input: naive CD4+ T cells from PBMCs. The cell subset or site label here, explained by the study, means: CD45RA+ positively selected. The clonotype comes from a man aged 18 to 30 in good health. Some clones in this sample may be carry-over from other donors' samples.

CDR3 reads: CAWKPDLGKNTEAFF. The nucleotide sequence is TGTGCCTGGAAACCCGATTTGGGGAAGAACACTGAAGCTTTCTTT. The sequence links TRBV30 to TRBJ1-1, with the D gene uncertain. The cysteine opens and the phenylalanine closes a CDR3 of 15 amino acids. Only the CDR3 portion is preserved as DNA: 45 bases, with reading frame beginning at the first base. CDR1 and CDR2 (GTSNPN, SVGIG) derive from the germline V gene (reference sequence). V drops 4 bases and J drops 1 base, leaving 16 bases in between.